These 4 T cell receptor beta chains came from one sample sequenced in a study of neurological immune-mediated disorders. The time point here: longitudinal time-point 1 (baseline). TCRdb re-analysed the 5' RACE reads in MiXCR, keeping a single row per CDR3 protein. The sample consists of approximately 36,000 distinct CDR3 sequences, around 2.9% of them appearing once. Sequenced material: PBMCs. The receptors shown here come from a woman aged 60-75 years with multiple sclerosis.

V and J are TRBV20-1 and TRBJ2-7, with 12 positions matching TRBD2. This CDR3 has 13 amino acids. Germline V CDR1 and CDR2: DFQATT, SNEGSKA (reference sequence). V lost 3 bases, J lost 7 bases, and 4 bases stayed unmatched. CDR3 in amino acids: CSARTSGGDEQYF. Here the CDR3 DNA reads TGCAGTGCTAGGACTAGCGGGGGAGATGAGCAGTACTTC.

Of note for this clonotype: One end of the junction does not line up with germline, which may come from a read error. V and J are TRBV5-1 and TRBJ1-5; possible D gene TRBD1, 6 bases. The CDR3 loop spans 14 amino acids. Germline V gene sequence: CDR1 SGHRS, CDR2 YFSETQ. The CDR3 region is CASSLPGDNKTQNF. The CDR3 DNA follows: TGCGCCAGCAGCTTGCCAGGGGACAATAAGACCCAGAATTTT.

The sample holds many counts of this clonotype. This chain joins TRBV28 and TRBJ2-3; D unresolved. Trimming removed 2 bases at V and 7 bases at J, with 13 bases between. This CDR3 has 14 residues. Germline assignment: CDR1 MDHEN and CDR2 SYDVKM. CDR3 in DNA: TGTGCCAGCAGTTTAGGGCCCCCTACGAATACGCAGTATTTT. It specifies CASSLGPPTNTQYF. The full variable domain, its missing parts supplied by reference TRBV28 and TRBJ2-3, is DVKVTQSSRYLVKRTGEKVFLECVQDMDHENMFWYRQDPGLGLRLIYFSYDVKMKEKGDIPEGYSVSREKKERFSLILESASTNQTSMYLCASSLGPPTNTQYFGPGTRLTVL.

This clonotype was observed at least ten times. The chain has TRBV5-5 and TRBJ1-1; D uncertain. The V gene lost 6 bases and the J gene lost 2 bases, with 5 bases spanning the gap. The germline V gene encodes CDR1 SGHKS and CDR2 YYEKEE (reference sequence). The CDR3 is 11 residues long. CDR3 in amino acids: CASNLNTEAFF. DNA of the CDR3: TGTGCCAGCAATTTAAACACTGAAGCTTTCTTT. Full variable domain (outside the CDR3, taken from reference TRBV5-5 and TRBJ1-1): DAGVTQSPTHLIKTRGQQVTLRCSPISGHKSVSWYQQVLGQGPQFIFQYYEKEERGRGNFPDRFSARQFPNYSSELNVNALLLGDSALYLCASNLNTEAFFGQGTRLTVV.